One and the same sample provided the 29 T cell receptor beta chains below, sequenced in a study of cytomegalovirus exposure and HLA in healthy donors. PCR primers comprised 60 Vbeta and 13 Jbeta primers. Libraries were prepared by immunoSEQ multiplex PCR; TCRdb keeps only in-frame clonotypes and omits some of them. In all, the sample yields 150,000 or so clones. The source material was PBMCs. These receptors came from a woman aged 45 to 65 in good health and CMV-seronegative.

The chain uses TRBV18 and TRBJ1-1; TRBD1 might be the D (5 bases). Germline V CDR1 and CDR2: KGHSH, LQKENI. The CDR3 sequence is 14 residues long. V lost 3 bases and J 2 bases, leaving 10 bases between the germline ends. CDR3 amino acids: CASSPGGDNTEAFF. In DNA form, the CDR3 reads TGTGCCAGCTCACCGGGGGGTGACAACACTGAAGCTTTCTTT.

V gene TRBV6-1 combines with J gene TRBJ2-3, with 7 bases that match TRBD1. Germline CDR1 reads MNHNS; CDR2 reads SASEGT. CDR3 length equals 13 residues. V lost 6 bases, J lost 6 bases, and 6 bases stayed unmatched. CDR3 bases: TGTGCCAGCAGGGAGACAGGGATGGATACGCAGTATTTT. Amino acid sequence: CASRETGMDTQYF.

V gene TRBV5-6 combines with J gene TRBJ2-2; D may be TRBD1 (6 bases). Between the trimmed V and J ends, which lost 4 bases and 0 bases, there was a span of 13 bases. The V gene's germline CDR1 is SGHDT and CDR2 YYEEEE. The CDR3 length is 16 residues. CDR3 DNA: TGTGCCAGCAGCCCGGCGACAGGAGCGAACACCGGGGAGCTGTTTTTT. The encoded protein is CASSPATGANTGELFF.

The gene calls are TRBV6-6 and TRBJ1-5; 7 nucleotides agree with TRBD1. Germline CDR1 MNHNY, CDR2 SVGAGI (reference sequence). The CDR3 is 15 amino acids. After removal of 6 bases from V and 11 bases from J, the junction contained 16 bases not matched to a gene. The CDR3 DNA reads TGTGCCAGCAGCACGACAGGGCAACTCTCGGGGTCCCAGCATTTT. It is translated as CASSTTGQLSGSQHF.

V is TRBV9 and J is TRBJ1-1; 11 nucleotides align to TRBD1. The V gene end was trimmed by 3 bases and the J gene end by 5 bases; junction bases not matched to a gene: 3. The germline V gene encodes CDR1 SGDLS and CDR2 YYNGEE. The CDR3 is 14 residues long. CDR3 bases: TGTGCCAGCAGCGGGACAGGGGGCTATACTGAAGCTTTCTTT. Its protein product is CASSGTGGYTEAFF.

The rearrangement uses TRBV6-1 and TRBJ2-3, with TRBD2 matching 11 bases. J gave up 6 bases and V 8 bases, and 4 bases lay outside the gene matches. CDR3 size: 13 residues. Germline-derived CDR1 and CDR2 are MNHNS and SASEGT. DNA of the CDR3: TGTGCCAGCCAGACTAGCGGGGTGGATACGCAGTATTTT. This encodes CASQTSGVDTQYF.

The rearrangement uses TRBV19 and TRBJ2-1, with 10 bases matching TRBD2. The CDR3 loop spans 16 amino acids. Germline CDR1 and CDR2: LNHDA and SQIVND (reference sequence). The trim removed 1 base at V and 9 bases at J, leaving 9 bases unmatched. The CDR3 DNA sequence: TGTGCCAGTAGTATAGGACCTAGCGGGAGCCTTAGTGAGCAGTTCTTC. Translation: CASSIGPSGSLSEQFF.

The CDR3 is CASSEIGAYSNQPQHF. The DNA for the CDR3 is TGTGCCAGCAGTGAGATAGGGGCCTATAGCAATCAGCCCCAGCATTTT. The chain couples TRBV6-1 to TRBJ1-5, with D possibly being TRBD1 (5 bases). The ends were cut back, 3 bases at V and 0 bases at J, with 12 bases in the middle. Germline CDR1 and CDR2: MNHNS and SASEGT. The CDR3 covers 16 residues.

The chain couples TRBV19 to TRBJ2-2; unclear D gene. This CDR3 has 14 amino acids. Looked up from germline, CDR1 is LNHDA and CDR2 is SQIVND (reference sequence). V lost 5 bases, J lost 3 bases, and 10 bases lay in between. The CDR3 sequence: CASSFLVDTGELFF. CDR3 in DNA: TGTGCCAGTAGTTTCCTCGTAGACACCGGGGAGCTGTTTTTT.

The chain is built from TRBV10-3 and TRBJ2-3; 8 nucleotides align to TRBD1. Germline CDR1 ENHRY, CDR2 SYGVKD. The CDR3 is 15 amino acids. The J segment lost 5 bases and the V segment lost 6 bases, leaving 10 bases of the junction unmatched. The CDR3 protein is CAISETGAVGDTQYF. Written as DNA, the CDR3 is TGTGCCATCAGCGAGACAGGGGCAGTTGGAGATACGCAGTATTTT.

The genes are TRBV2 and TRBJ1-2; D is possibly TRBD1 (5 bases). V was shortened by 7 bases and J by 3 bases, with 18 bases between the two germline ends. Germline CDR1 and CDR2: SNHLY and FYNNEI. The CDR3 spans 15 residues. CDR3 sequence: CASTRGRGADYGYTF. CDR3 nucleotide sequence: TGTGCCAGCACCCGAGGGAGGGGCGCCGACTATGGCTACACCTTC.

The genes are TRBV27 and TRBJ2-7; 8 nucleotides align to TRBD2. V lost 6 bases to trimming and J lost 3 bases; unmatched junction nucleotides: 7. Per germline, CDR1 MNHEY and CDR2 SMNVEV (reference sequence). The CDR3 sequence is 14 residues long. The CDR3 sequence: CASSQGLEDYEQYF. The CDR3 DNA is TGTGCCAGCAGCCAGGGACTAGAAGACTACGAGCAGTACTTC.

The chain combines TRBV7-9 with TRBJ2-7; TRBD1 matches at 9 bases. CDR1 is SEHNR, CDR2 FQNEAQ, per germline (reference sequence). V lost 5 bases, J lost 5 bases, and 7 bases stayed unmatched. The CDR3 totals 14 residues. The CDR3 region has the DNA TGTGCCAGCAGCCACGGGGACAGGGTTAACGAGCAGTACTTC. Encoded protein: CASSHGDRVNEQYF.

V gene TRBV6-6 combines with J gene TRBJ2-1; the match to TRBD2 covers 7 bases. The CDR3 extends over 16 amino acids. V was clipped by 3 bases and J by 2 bases; unmatched bases: 7. From germline, CDR1 is MNHNY and CDR2 SVGAGI (reference sequence). CDR3 residues: CASSYYGLAAYNEQFF. CDR3 sequence (DNA): TGTGCCAGCAGTTATTACGGGCTAGCGGCCTACAATGAGCAGTTCTTC.

V is TRBV4-1 and J is TRBJ2-3; unclear D gene. Per the germline V gene, CDR1 is MGHRA and CDR2 is YSYEKL. Trimming took 0 bases from V and 6 from J, leaving 10 bases between them. The CDR3 contains 14 residues. As DNA, the CDR3 is TGCGCCAGCAGCCAAGATCGAGATAGCGATACGCAGTATTTT. Protein: CASSQDRDSDTQYF.

The chain combines TRBV5-1 with TRBJ2-2; 7 bases map to TRBD1. The germline CDR1 and CDR2 sequences are SGHRS and YFSETQ. V lost 0 bases and J lost 2; bases outside the gene matches: 4. The CDR3 covers 16 residues. CDR3 nucleotides: TGCGCCAGCAGCTTGGAGGGGGCTTTAAACACCGGGGAGCTGTTTTTT. It translates to CASSLEGALNTGELFF.

The gene calls are TRBV6-5 and TRBJ2-3; perhaps TRBD1 as D (5 bases). Germline CDR1 is MNHEY and CDR2 is SVGAGI. The CDR3 contains 15 residues. The germline V and J ends were trimmed by 4 bases and 5 bases, with 16 bases remaining between them. CDR3 nucleotide sequence: TGTGCCAGCAGTTCCCAGGGCGTGGGAATAGATACGCAGTATTTT. Translation gives CASSSQGVGIDTQYF.

The rearrangement uses TRBV9 and TRBJ2-5; possible D gene TRBD2, 6 bases. The CDR3 consists of 14 residues. Germline lookup yields CDR1 SGDLS and CDR2 YYNGEE. V lost 0 bases, J lost 5 bases, and 11 bases lay in between. For the CDR3, the DNA is TGTGCCAGCAGCGTAGCTCGGGGGTGGGAGACCCAGTACTTC. Translation gives CASSVARGWETQYF.

This sequence joins TRBV9 and TRBJ1-3; TRBD1 matches 8 bases. The CDR3 contains 16 residues. V was clipped by 0 bases and J by 2 bases; unmatched bases: 4. Germline-derived CDR1 and CDR2 are SGDLS and YYNGEE. The CDR3 protein is CASSVGGDRTGNTIYF. The CDR3 bases are TGTGCCAGCAGCGTAGGGGGGGACAGGACTGGAAACACCATATATTTT.

The V and J genes are TRBV6-5 and TRBJ2-5; D might be TRBD1 (8 bases). The CDR3 length is 16 residues. Trimming removed 0 bases from V and 2 bases from J, with 13 bases in between. The V gene's germline CDR1 is MNHEY and CDR2 SVGAGI. CDR3 sequence: CASSYSSQGGQETQYF. The CDR3 DNA reads as TGTGCCAGCAGTTACTCGTCACAGGGGGGGCAAGAGACCCAGTACTTC.

This chain connects TRBV19 to TRBJ1-6; the D gene is possibly TRBD1 (5 bases). CDR3 length: 16 residues. Germline CDR1 and CDR2: LNHDA and SQIVND (reference sequence). Trimming removed 5 bases at V and 7 bases at J, with 18 bases between. The CDR3 region is CASSSGRVRQNSPLHF. The CDR3 DNA reads as TGTGCCAGTAGTTCCGGCAGGGTGCGTCAGAATTCACCCCTCCACTTT.

The chain employs TRBV4-2 and TRBJ2-5, with TRBD2 identical over 7 bases. Germline loops: CDR1 LGHNA, CDR2 YNFKEQ. There are 17 residues in the CDR3. The V segment lost 1 base and the J segment 5 bases; nucleotides outside the gene matches: 13. The CDR3 DNA reads TGTGCCAGCAGCCAAGTAAAAGTCTCGGCGGGAGTGGAGACCCAGTACTTC. The encoded protein is CASSQVKVSAGVETQYF.

This rearrangement joins TRBV19 to TRBJ2-7; 7 bases are a match to TRBD1. CDR1 and CDR2 (germline): LNHDA, SQIVND (reference sequence). CDR3 length equals 14 residues. Trimming cost V 10 bases and J 3 bases; bases outside gene matches: 12. The CDR3 reads CATQPEWDSYEQYF. Here the CDR3 DNA reads TGTGCCACCCAGCCCGAATGGGACAGCTACGAGCAGTACTTC.

The chain uses TRBV15 and TRBJ1-2, with unresolved D. This CDR3 spans 14 amino acids. CDR1 is LNHNV and CDR2 is YYDKDF in the germline V gene (reference sequence). V was trimmed by 0 bases and J by 8 bases, leaving 13 bases between them. Here the CDR3 reads CATSRDPRAGGYTF. The CDR3, as DNA: TGTGCCACCAGCAGAGATCCACGAGCGGGGGGCTACACCTTC.

The chain has TRBV30 and TRBJ2-3, with D possibly being TRBD2 (6 bases). Trimming stripped 0 bases from V and 0 bases from J, with 7 bases between. Germline assignment: CDR1 GTSNPN and CDR2 SVGIG (reference sequence). This CDR3 has 14 amino acids. The CDR3 nucleotides are TGTGCCTGGAGTGTAGGGAGGAGCACAGATACGCAGTATTTT. Its translation is CAWSVGRSTDTQYF. The full variable domain, its missing parts supplied by reference TRBV30 and TRBJ2-3, is SQTIHQWPATLVQPVGSPLSLECTVEGTSNPNLYWYRQAAGRGLQLLFYSVGIGQISSEVPQNLSASRPQDRQFILSSKKLLLSDSGFYLCAWSVGRSTDTQYFGPGTRLTVL.

V and J are TRBV7-6 and TRBJ2-5; possible D gene TRBD2, 6 bases. This CDR3 is 15 amino acids long. With 5 bases removed from V and 5 bases from J, the gap between germline ends came to 18 bases. Germline CDR1 reads SGHVS; CDR2 reads FNYEAQ. The CDR3 spells CASSLKRGSRETQYF. The CDR3 region has the DNA TGTGCCAGCAGCCTAAAACGGGGGAGTCGGGAGACCCAGTACTTC.

The chain has TRBV18 and TRBJ2-7, with a weak D call TRBD2 (5 bases). Trimming shortened V by 0 bases and J by 7 bases, and 16 bases separated the two germline ends. Germline V CDR1 and CDR2: KGHSH, LQKENI. This CDR3 has 15 residues. The CDR3 spells CASSPPIGGLREQYF. The CDR3 DNA follows: TGTGCCAGCTCACCACCGATTGGCGGGTTGAGGGAGCAGTACTTC.

The chain carries TRBV7-8 and TRBJ2-7; 7 bases fit TRBD2. The J segment lost 6 bases and the V segment lost 6 bases, leaving 11 bases of the junction unmatched. Per the germline V gene, CDR1 is SGHVS and CDR2 is FQNEAQ. The CDR3 has 14 residues. The CDR3 is CASRDPGGSSEQYF. The CDR3 DNA is TGTGCCAGCAGAGACCCGGGAGGCTCAAGCGAGCAGTACTTC.

The gene calls are TRBV5-4 and TRBJ2-1; D might be TRBD2 (6 bases). The CDR3 loop spans 17 amino acids. The germline V gene has CDR1 SGHNT and CDR2 YYREEE (reference sequence). V was cut by 2 bases and J by 2 bases, with 17 bases left in between. The CDR3 coding sequence is TGTGCCAGCAGCTTCCCGTCCGGGAGAGGTACCTACAATGAGCAGTTCTTC. Translated: CASSFPSGRGTYNEQFF.